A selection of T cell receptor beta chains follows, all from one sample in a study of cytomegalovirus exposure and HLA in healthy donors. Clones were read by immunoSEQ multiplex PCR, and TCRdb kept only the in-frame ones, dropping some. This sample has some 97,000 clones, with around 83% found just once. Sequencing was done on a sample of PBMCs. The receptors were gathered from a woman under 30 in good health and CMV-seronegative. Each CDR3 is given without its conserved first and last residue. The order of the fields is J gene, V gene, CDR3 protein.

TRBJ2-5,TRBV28,ASSPRTPGKGTQY
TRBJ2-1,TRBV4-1,ASSLMSSYNEQF
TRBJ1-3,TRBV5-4,ASSLGGQSGNTIY
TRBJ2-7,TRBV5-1,ASSLLMAGTGDEQY
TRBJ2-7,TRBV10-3,AISESGTGGYEQY
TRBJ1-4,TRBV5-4,ASSSPTGGIEKLF
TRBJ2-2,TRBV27,ASSYSSMNTGELF
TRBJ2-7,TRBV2,ASSLEDSFPYEQY
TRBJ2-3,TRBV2,ASIVVGYESTDTQY
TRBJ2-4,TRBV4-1,ASSQVRTDIQY
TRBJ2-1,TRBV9,ASSPRLAGDHNEQF
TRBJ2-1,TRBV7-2,ASSPQGSSYNEQF
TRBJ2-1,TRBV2,ASSEFLFYNEQF
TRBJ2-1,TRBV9,ASTRRLLGRGRNEQF
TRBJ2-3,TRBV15,ATSKDNTDTQY